This T cell receptor beta chain was retrieved from a study of CD8 T cells in Susac syndrome. From blood CD8+ and CD4+ T cells, the TCR beta chain was sequenced. RNA in amounts of about 0.5 to 1 ug was reverse transcribed with random hexamers. TCRdb reanalysed the immunoSEQ multiplex PCR reads using MiXCR and keeps one entry per CDR3 protein. The sample shows approximately 220,000 distinct CDR3 sequences, roughly nine tenths of them seen only once. The CDR3 has 16 amino acids. J gave up 3 bases and V 6 bases, and 9 bases lay outside the gene matches. Germline V gene lookup returns CDR1 SNHLY and CDR2 FYNNEI.

V and J are TRBV2 and TRBJ1-1; 11 bases match TRBD1. Sequenced: CD8+ T cells from PBMCs. The sequence was obtained from a human donor with multiple sclerosis. The CDR3 spells CASSGQGALGYTEAFF. Written as DNA, the CDR3 is TGTGCCAGCAGCGGACAGGGGGCTTTGGGTTACACTGAAGCTTTCTTT.